Each of the 24 T cell receptor beta chains below was sequenced from the same sample in a study of T cell responses to AZD1222 COVID-19 vaccine. Only in-frame clones appear in the TCRdb table, and some are missing; sequencing was by immunoSEQ multiplex PCR. The data contain 57,000 or so clones, roughly 85% of them singletons. Material: peripheral blood, obtained on day 0 of MenACWY control vaccination. The receptors were sampled from an adult in good health.

This clone showed up just once. The chain is built from TRBV7-6 and TRBJ2-7; weak D call: TRBD2 (5 bases). The germline CDR1 and CDR2 sequences are SGHVS and FNYEAQ. V lost 6 bases to trimming and J lost 1 base, with 13 bases between them. The CDR3 runs 14 residues. This chain's CDR3 is CASSTSSGSYEQYF. CDR3 DNA: TGTGCCAGCAGTACCTCTTCGGGGTCCTACGAGCAGTACTTC.

The chain carries TRBV28 and TRBJ1-2, with D possibly TRBD1 on 6 matching bases. Trimming took 10 bases from V and 4 from J, leaving 13 bases between them. Germline loops: CDR1 MDHEN, CDR2 SYDVKM. The CDR3 runs 12 residues. Here the CDR3 DNA reads TGTGCCACCCGGACAGACCCCTATGGCTACACCTTC. Amino acids: CATRTDPYGYTF.

The rearrangement links TRBV19 to TRBJ1-2; D unclear. The CDR3 length is 12 residues. V lost 7 bases and J 3 bases, leaving 9 bases between the germline ends. Germline values: CDR1 LNHDA, CDR2 SQIVND (reference sequence). The CDR3 spells CASKPGDYGYTF. For the CDR3, the DNA is TGTGCCAGTAAGCCCGGTGACTATGGCTACACCTTC.

In DNA form, the CDR3 reads TGTGCCAGCAGTGAAGATACCGGGAGGGCCCACGAGCAGTACTTC. It yields the protein CASSEDTGRAHEQYF. The genes are TRBV2 and TRBJ2-7; 8 bases line up with TRBD2. Losses at the gene ends were 1 base for V and 5 bases for J; bases not matched to a gene: 7. The length of the CDR3 is 15 residues. Germline-derived CDR1 and CDR2 are SNHLY and FYNNEI.

The chain links TRBV27 to TRBJ2-7, with TRBD2 matching 12 bases. Germline loops: CDR1 MNHEY, CDR2 SMNVEV (reference sequence). Germline trimming cut 8 bases from V and 4 bases from J; bases unmatched to any gene: 6. This CDR3 spans 14 amino acids. CDR3 coding DNA: TGTGCCAGCCTCTCACTAGCGGGAGGATACGAGCAGTACTTC. This codes for CASLSLAGGYEQYF.

The chain carries TRBV6-1 and TRBJ1-5; TRBD1 is a possible D gene (6 bases). This CDR3 contains 14 residues. Trimming took off 2 bases at V and 2 bases at J, with 7 bases between the two ends. Germline loops: CDR1 MNHNS, CDR2 SASEGT. CDR3 region: CASSESGGNQPQHF. CDR3 bases: TGTGCCAGCAGTGAATCAGGGGGCAATCAGCCCCAGCATTTT.

The chain combines TRBV11-2 with TRBJ2-7; 8 bases are a match to TRBD1. The junction had 6 bases not matched to a gene; V was cut back by 2 bases and J by 3 bases. The CDR3 covers 15 residues. Germline CDR1 reads SGHAT; CDR2 reads FQNNGV. In DNA, the CDR3 is TGTGCCAGCAGCTTATCGACGGACAGGGTCTACGAGCAGTACTTC. As protein: CASSLSTDRVYEQYF.

The J gene is TRBJ2-7, the V gene TRBV3-1 (or the pseudogene TRBV3-2); D is perhaps TRBD1 (6 bases). Germline V lookup: CDR1 LGHDT, CDR2 YNNKEL (reference sequence). This CDR3 spans 15 amino acids. Trimming removed 0 bases at V and 3 bases at J, with 12 bases between. The CDR3 DNA follows: TGTGCCAGCAGCCAAGATAGGGGGAAGGACTACGAGCAGTACTTC. Translating it yields CASSQDRGKDYEQYF.

The chain recombines TRBV2 with TRBJ2-1, with 10 nucleotides matching TRBD1. The CDR3 length is 15 residues. J gave up 6 bases and V 6 bases, and 8 bases lay outside the gene matches. Germline V gene lookup returns CDR1 SNHLY and CDR2 FYNNEI. CDR3 region: CASRPGTGEFNEQFF. CDR3 nucleotide sequence: TGTGCCAGCAGGCCCGGGACAGGGGAGTTCAATGAGCAGTTCTTC.

The chain carries TRBV19 and TRBJ1-2, with 8 bases that match TRBD1. Germline V lookup: CDR1 LNHDA, CDR2 SQIVND (reference sequence). V lost 10 bases and J lost 4; bases outside the gene matches: 8. The CDR3 extends over 13 amino acids. The CDR3 nucleotides are TGTGCCATCTCGGACAGGGTAGGCTATGGCTACACCTTC. This sequence encodes CAISDRVGYGYTF.

The CDR3 region is CAIRDSSTDTQYF. In DNA form, the CDR3 reads TGTGCCATCCGGGACAGTAGCACAGATACGCAGTATTTT. The chain recombines TRBV10-3 with TRBJ2-3; 7 positions agree with TRBD1. The germline V gene has CDR1 ENHRY and CDR2 SYGVKD. J gave up 0 bases and V 8 bases, and 2 bases lay outside the gene matches. There are 13 residues in the CDR3.

Only one count was recorded for this clone. The rearrangement joins TRBV2 to TRBJ1-3; 7 bases are shared with TRBD1. V lost 3 bases, J lost 1 base, and 6 bases stayed unmatched. Per germline, CDR1 SNHLY and CDR2 FYNNEI. This CDR3 is built from 16 residues. As DNA, the CDR3 is TGTGCCAGCAGTGACGACAGGGTTGTATCTGGAAACACCATATATTTT. It encodes CASSDDRVVSGNTIYF.

The chain carries TRBV19 and TRBJ1-2; TRBD1 agrees at 9 bases. J lost 3 bases, V lost 6 bases, and 11 bases had no gene match. The CDR3 spans 16 residues. Germline V gene lookup returns CDR1 LNHDA and CDR2 SQIVND (reference sequence). CDR3 DNA sequence: TGTGCCAGTAGCAATTTGGGACAGGGAGGCGACTATGGCTACACCTTC. Translating it yields CASSNLGQGGDYGYTF.

The rearrangement links TRBV2 to TRBJ1-1, with no clear D. Germline V gene data show CDR1 as SNHLY and CDR2 as FYNNEI. Trimming stripped 4 bases from V and 0 bases from J, with 12 bases between. The CDR3 consists of 15 residues. The CDR3, as DNA: TGTGCCAGCAGTGCAAAGGTCAGAATGAACACTGAAGCTTTCTTT. Residues: CASSAKVRMNTEAFF.

The rearrangement uses TRBV19 and TRBJ1-2; D is undetermined. This CDR3 region has 12 residues. Germline V gene lookup returns CDR1 LNHDA and CDR2 SQIVND (reference sequence). V was cut by 2 bases and J by 5 bases, with 6 bases left in between. The CDR3 sequence is CASSIQAYGYTF. CDR3 coding DNA: TGTGCCAGTAGTATACAGGCTTATGGCTACACCTTC. Variable domain in full (rest from reference TRBV19 and TRBJ1-2): DGGITQSPKYLFRKEGQNVTLSCEQNLNHDAMYWYRQDPGQGLRLIYYSQIVNDFQKGDIAEGYSVSREKKESFPLTVTSAQKNPTAFYLCASSIQAYGYTFGSGTRLTVV.

The J gene is TRBJ1-2, the V gene TRBV29-1, with a weak D call TRBD1 (6 bases). Looked up from germline, CDR1 is SQVTM and CDR2 is ANQGSEA. CDR3 length: 12 residues. V lost 4 bases and J 3 bases, leaving 9 bases between the germline ends. CDR3 nucleotides: TGCAGCGTTGCAGGGGTTGACTATGGCTACACCTTC. Translated: CSVAGVDYGYTF.

Concerning this clone itself: This same CDR3 is encoded by further DNA sequences in the sample. The V gene is TRBV27, the J gene TRBJ2-7; 8 bases are a match to TRBD1. Germline V gene data show CDR1 as MNHEY and CDR2 as SMNVEV (reference sequence). This CDR3 comprises 14 residues. V was pared by 5 bases and J by 2 bases, with 5 bases of the junction left unmatched. The CDR3 DNA reads as TGTGCCAGCAGTCCGCCGGGACAGGCCTACGAGCAGTACTTC. Protein sequence: CASSPPGQAYEQYF.

This clone showed up many times. The rearrangement uses TRBV2 and TRBJ2-5; D is undetermined. Germline values: CDR1 SNHLY, CDR2 FYNNEI. Trimming left V 8 bases short and J 0 bases short, with 1 base between. CDR3 length: 10 amino acids. CDR3 DNA sequence: TGTGCCAGCCACCAAGAGACCCAGTACTTC. Translating it yields CASHQETQYF.

The V call is TRBV28, the J call TRBJ1-2; 9 nucleotides agree with TRBD1. This CDR3 spans 13 amino acids. Germline V lookup: CDR1 MDHEN, CDR2 SYDVKM. The junction had 6 bases not matched to a gene; V was cut back by 5 bases and J by 8 bases. CDR3 residues: CASSRDRVRGYTF. The CDR3 DNA sequence: TGTGCCAGCAGTAGGGACAGGGTGCGCGGCTACACCTTC.

CDR3: CASGTGREQYF. Here the CDR3 DNA reads TGTGCCAGCGGGACAGGGCGAGAGCAGTACTTC. The chain joins TRBV28 to TRBJ2-7; TRBD1 aligns across 9 bases. V lost 8 bases to trimming and J lost 7 bases; unmatched junction nucleotides: 3. This CDR3 contains 11 residues. Germline CDR1 and CDR2: MDHEN and SYDVKM.

The chain carries TRBV5-1 and TRBJ2-5; 12 bases are shared with TRBD2. Germline CDR1 reads SGHRS; CDR2 reads YFSETQ. The CDR3 loop spans 16 amino acids. The junction had 9 bases not matched to a gene; V was cut back by 4 bases and J by 5 bases. The CDR3 nucleotides are TGCGCCAGCAGCCCCACTAGCGGGAGGCCCCGGGAGACCCAGTACTTC. Its translation is CASSPTSGRPRETQYF.

The chain couples TRBV19 to TRBJ2-7, with a weak D call TRBD2 (6 bases). Germline loops: CDR1 LNHDA, CDR2 SQIVND (reference sequence). CDR3 length equals 15 residues. V shed 6 bases and J shed 3 bases, with 18 bases lying between them. The CDR3 sequence: CASSPNRAGYYEQYF. The CDR3 bases are TGTGCCAGTAGCCCTAACCGAGCGGGCTACTACGAGCAGTACTTC.

The chain is built from TRBV7-9 and TRBJ2-1, with 8 bases lining up with TRBD2. Per germline, CDR1 SEHNR and CDR2 FQNEAQ (reference sequence). J gave up 6 bases and V 7 bases, and 11 bases lay outside the gene matches. CDR3 size: 15 residues. The CDR3 reads CASTLNRAGVNEQFF. CDR3 nucleotide sequence: TGTGCCAGCACCCTTAACCGAGCGGGAGTCAATGAGCAGTTCTTC.

This clone is a singleton in its sample. This chain joins TRBV4-3 and TRBJ2-3; a possible D gene is TRBD1 (6 bases). The CDR3 is 15 residues long. Trimming cost V 4 bases and J 1 base, with 12 bases left between them. Per the germline V gene, CDR1 is LGHNA and CDR2 is YSLEER. The CDR3 coding sequence is TGCGCCAGCAGCCGAACAGGGCGAGGCACAGATACGCAGTATTTT. Translated, it gives CASSRTGRGTDTQYF.